The present T cell receptor (beta chain) was sequenced within a study of blood T cell repertoires in COVID-19. V was cut by 5 bases and J by 5 bases, with 12 bases left in between. This CDR3 has 14 residues. CDR1 SGHTA and CDR2 FQGTGA come from the germline V gene. The method was immunoSEQ multiplex PCR; TCRdb's version includes in-frame clones alone and lacks a portion of them. The table has a few hundred thousand clones, around 91% seen once. Sequences were obtained from PBMCs or T cells enriched from blood (not recorded which). This clonotype was sampled from a man aged 18-30 years who had recovered from COVID-19. The rearrangement joins TRBV7-3 to TRBJ1-4; no firm D call. This CDR3 is CASSTQAFNEKLFF. CDR3 DNA sequence: TGTGCCAGCAGCACCCAGGCGTTCAATGAAAAACTGTTTTTT.